Listed here are 32 T cell receptor beta chains from one sample, sequenced in a study of cytomegalovirus exposure and HLA in healthy donors. The PCR employed 60 Vbeta primers together with 13 Jbeta primers. TCRdb's copy holds only in-frame clones and misses some; the assay was immunoSEQ multiplex PCR. The sample has 120,000 to 150,000 clones, approximately 80% seen once. The sequencing input was PBMCs. These receptors all stem from a male donor in good health and CMV-seronegative.

J is TRBJ2-1 and V is TRBV27; TRBD2 matches at 10 bases. This CDR3 is built from 17 residues. The V segment lost 2 bases and the J segment 8 bases; nucleotides outside the gene matches: 12. Germline loops: CDR1 MNHEY, CDR2 SMNVEV (reference sequence). CDR3: CASSLRILAGANDEQFF. CDR3 bases: TGTGCCAGCAGTTTAAGAATCCTAGCGGGAGCCAACGATGAGCAGTTCTTC.

The chain carries TRBV7-3 and TRBJ2-3; weak D call: TRBD2 (5 bases). The CDR3 has 18 residues. The V and J ends lost 4 bases and 2 bases respectively, with 22 bases between them. The V gene's germline CDR1 is SGHTA and CDR2 FQGTGA. CDR3 in DNA: TGTGCCAGCAGCTCACAAATATTAGGGCCTAGCAACACAGATACGCAGTATTTT. Protein product: CASSSQILGPSNTDTQYF.

The CDR3 DNA is TGTGCCAGCAGGTCGGGACTAGCGGGGGAAGAGACCCAGTACTTC. This gives the protein CASRSGLAGEETQYF. The chain employs TRBV27 and TRBJ2-5; TRBD2 agrees at 14 bases. With 6 bases clipped from V and 3 bases from J, the junction kept 3 bases outside the gene matches. Germline V gives CDR1 MNHEY, CDR2 SMNVEV (reference sequence). This CDR3 is built from 15 residues.

The J gene is TRBJ2-7, the V gene TRBV2; 8 positions match TRBD1. The V gene end was trimmed by 7 bases and the J gene end by 0 bases; junction bases not matched to a gene: 8. The CDR3 has 15 residues. Germline V lookup: CDR1 SNHLY, CDR2 FYNNEI. The DNA of the CDR3 is TGTGCCAGCATCGTAGGACAGGGCTTCTCCTACGAGCAGTACTTC. It codes for CASIVGQGFSYEQYF.

This clone has just a few counts. The rearrangement uses TRBV9 and TRBJ1-1, with 7 positions matching TRBD1. The CDR3 is made up of 14 amino acids. After removal of 4 bases from V and 2 bases from J, the junction contained 5 bases not matched to a gene. Germline V gene sequence: CDR1 SGDLS, CDR2 YYNGEE. In nucleotides, the CDR3 is TGTGCCAGCAGCAACGACAGGGCTAACACTGAAGCTTTCTTT. It specifies CASSNDRANTEAFF. Together with reference TRBV9 and TRBJ1-1, the CDR3 gives the full variable domain: DSGVTQTPKHLITATGQRVTLRCSPRSGDLSVYWYQQSLDQGLQFLIQYYNGEERAKGNILERFSAQQFPDLHSELNLSSLELGDSALYFCASSNDRANTEAFFGQGTRLTVV.

The chain is built from TRBV7-3 and TRBJ2-7, with D maybe TRBD2 (5 bases). The V and J ends lost 1 base and 6 bases respectively, with 13 bases between them. The CDR3 runs to 14 residues. From germline, CDR1 is SGHTA and CDR2 FQGTGA. The CDR3 DNA follows: TGTGCCAGCAGCTTAAAGGGCGGGTGGGCCGAGCAGTACTTC. This translates into CASSLKGGWAEQYF.

The genes are TRBV5-4 and TRBJ2-5; D not certain. Germline lookup yields CDR1 SGHNT and CDR2 YYREEE (reference sequence). This CDR3 has 14 residues. With 2 bases removed from V and 3 bases from J, the gap between germline ends came to 11 bases. The CDR3 loop is CASSLGGTKETQYF. The CDR3 DNA sequence: TGTGCCAGCAGCTTAGGCGGAACTAAAGAGACCCAGTACTTC.

The chain employs TRBV7-2 and TRBJ1-5, with D hard to call. Germline V CDR1 and CDR2: SGHTA, FQGNSA. The CDR3 length is 12 residues. Trimming took 4 bases from V and 9 from J, leaving 10 bases between them. CDR3 nucleotide sequence: TGTGCCAGCAGCTACGGGGTTGGGCCCCAGCATTTT. Residues: CASSYGVGPQHF.

The count of this clone is one. This chain uses TRBV6-5 with TRBJ2-2; 11 nucleotides align to TRBD1. The V gene's germline CDR1 is MNHEY and CDR2 SVGAGI. The CDR3 spans 15 residues. Trimming removed 4 bases from V and 7 bases from J; junction bases left unmatched: 5. The CDR3 sequence: CASSWGQGGNGELFF. DNA of the CDR3: TGTGCCAGCAGTTGGGGACAGGGGGGTAACGGGGAGCTGTTTTTT.

This clone was seen more than once but under ten times. The chain has TRBV6-1 and TRBJ2-3, with D possibly TRBD1 on 5 matching bases. Germline CDR1 and CDR2: MNHNS and SASEGT. Trimming left V 11 bases short and J 4 bases short, with 16 bases between. This CDR3 has 13 residues. The CDR3 bases are TGTGCCTCCTGCCGTGAGACAGCAGATACGCAGTATTTT. Protein sequence: CASCRETADTQYF.

The rearrangement joins TRBV4-3 to TRBJ2-7; 7 positions match TRBD2. Unmatched junction bases numbered 3, after V lost 0 bases and J lost 1 base. Germline V gives CDR1 LGHNA, CDR2 YSLEER. The CDR3 consists of 15 residues. The CDR3 here is CASSQDPGLSYEQYF. The CDR3 DNA is TGCGCCAGCAGCCAAGATCCGGGACTATCCTACGAGCAGTACTTC.

The J gene is TRBJ2-1, the V gene TRBV19; a possible D gene is TRBD2 (5 bases). The germline V gene has CDR1 LNHDA and CDR2 SQIVND (reference sequence). Trimming took 5 bases from V and 5 from J, leaving 13 bases between them. This CDR3 spans 14 amino acids. The CDR3, as DNA: TGTGCCAGTAGTCAGCGGACTTTGAACAATGAGCAGTTCTTC. This gives the protein CASSQRTLNNEQFF.

The rearrangement links TRBV4-2 to TRBJ2-5; 7 positions agree with TRBD2. This CDR3 has 14 residues. V was pared by 5 bases and J by 1 base, with 4 bases of the junction left unmatched. Germline V gene lookup returns CDR1 LGHNA and CDR2 YNFKEQ. The CDR3 region has the DNA TGTGCCAGCAGCACGGGGGGAACCCAAGAGACCCAGTACTTC. The encoded protein is CASSTGGTQETQYF.

This sequence joins TRBV10-1 and TRBJ1-1; TRBD1 aligns across 7 bases. The J segment lost 0 bases and the V segment lost 10 bases, leaving 8 bases of the junction unmatched. This CDR3 is 14 amino acids long. Germline V gene lookup returns CDR1 WNHNN and CDR2 SYGVQD (reference sequence). The CDR3 DNA reads TGCGCCACCTCGGAGACAGGGTTGAACACTGAAGCTTTCTTT. Translating gives CATSETGLNTEAFF.

This clone was seen only a few times. One end of the junction varies from germline; a read error may be responsible. The chain recombines TRBV28 with TRBJ2-1; possible D gene TRBD2, 6 bases. This CDR3 spans 12 amino acids. In germline, CDR1 is MDHEN, CDR2 SYDVKM. For the CDR3, the DNA is TGTGCCAGCAGTTTAAAGGCGGGGATGCGGCTCTTC. Translated: CASSLKAGMRLF.

V usage is TRBV27 and J usage is TRBJ2-1; 7 bases are a match to TRBD2. The CDR3 sequence is 13 residues long. Germline V gene data show CDR1 as MNHEY and CDR2 as SMNVEV (reference sequence). Unmatched junction bases numbered 1, after V lost 5 bases and J lost 3 bases. CDR3 loop: CASSRTSYNEQFF. As DNA, the CDR3 is TGTGCCAGCAGTCGGACTAGCTACAATGAGCAGTTCTTC.

The rearrangement joins TRBV4-3 to TRBJ2-5; 8 bases are shared with TRBD1. The J call could be wrong; TRBJ2-7 is a better fit for the DNA end. The V gene's germline CDR1 is LGHNA and CDR2 YSLEER. This CDR3 has 14 amino acids. CDR3 sequence reads: CASSPDRAHVEQYF. In nucleotides, the CDR3 is TGCGCCAGCAGCCCGGACAGGGCCCACGTCGAGCAGTACTTC.

This clone has only one observation. The chain carries TRBV27 and TRBJ1-2; D perhaps matches TRBD1 (5 bases). Germline V lookup: CDR1 MNHEY, CDR2 SMNVEV (reference sequence). V lost 3 bases and J 7 bases, leaving 15 bases between the germline ends. CDR3 length: 14 amino acids. Written as DNA, the CDR3 is TGTGCCAGCAGTTTCCTCCAGGGAAGTGTTGGCTACACCTTC. Protein product: CASSFLQGSVGYTF.

This chain uses TRBV13 with TRBJ2-7, with TRBD1 matching over 11 bases. V dropped 4 bases and J dropped 7; count of bases not matched to a gene: 9. This CDR3 contains 15 residues. CDR1 is PRHDT, CDR2 FYEKMQ, per germline (reference sequence). CDR3 sequence (DNA): TGTGCCAGCAGCTACTCGGACAGGGGGCGGCTGGAGCAGTACTTC. Protein: CASSYSDRGRLEQYF.

The chain employs TRBV29-1 and TRBJ1-2; weak D call: TRBD1 (5 bases). From germline, CDR1 is SQVTM and CDR2 ANQGSEA. The CDR3 is made up of 12 amino acids. CDR3 bases: TGCACCACTCTACGGGGCGGGGGTGGCTACACCTTC. Its translation is CTTLRGGGGYTF.

V gene TRBV5-6 combines with J gene TRBJ1-3; TRBD1 is a possible D gene (5 bases). The V end was cut by 4 bases, the J end by 4 bases, with 15 bases between. This CDR3 is 15 amino acids long. The V gene's germline CDR1 is SGHDT and CDR2 YYEEEE. The CDR3 DNA reads as TGTGCCAGCAGCCAGCCCCGGGGGGTCGGAAACACCATATATTTT. Protein product: CASSQPRGVGNTIYF.

This chain links TRBV30 with TRBJ2-5, with D possibly being TRBD2 (6 bases). CDR1 GTSNPN and CDR2 SVGIG come from the germline V gene (reference sequence). V was clipped by 4 bases and J by 5 bases, with 11 bases between them. The CDR3 covers 12 residues. The DNA for the CDR3 is TGTGCCTGGATGGGGGGTTTGGAGACCCAGTACTTC. Protein product: CAWMGGLETQYF.

The V call is TRBV30, the J call TRBJ2-7; TRBD2 aligns across 7 bases. V trimming: 0 bases; J trimming: 12 bases; junction bases outside the gene matches: 5. The CDR3 has 11 residues. Germline lookup yields CDR1 GTSNPN and CDR2 SVGIG (reference sequence). DNA for the CDR3: TGTGCCTGGAGTGTAGCGGGGCCTCTGTACTTC. Translating gives CAWSVAGPLYF. Together with reference TRBV30 and TRBJ2-7, the CDR3 gives the full variable domain: SQTIHQWPATLVQPVGSPLSLECTVEGTSNPNLYWYRQAAGRGLQLLFYSVGIGQISSEVPQNLSASRPQDRQFILSSKKLLLSDSGFYLCAWSVAGPLYFGPGTRLTVT.

Points on this clone: Other DNA sequences in the same sample also yield this CDR3. The genes are TRBV20-1 and TRBJ1-1, with D perhaps matching TRBD1 (5 bases). This CDR3 spans 11 amino acids. Germline assignment: CDR1 DFQATT and CDR2 SNEGSKA (reference sequence). Trimming stripped 6 bases from V and 3 bases from J, with 8 bases between. The CDR3: CSASRDTEAFF. The CDR3 region has the DNA TGCAGTGCATCCAGGGACACTGAAGCTTTCTTT.

The gene calls are TRBV19 and TRBJ1-1; 10 nucleotides agree with TRBD1. Germline assignment: CDR1 LNHDA and CDR2 SQIVND (reference sequence). The V and J ends lost 8 bases and 5 bases, in that order; junction bases with no gene match: 2. The CDR3 contains 12 residues. In DNA form, the CDR3 reads TGTGCCAGTCGGACAGGGGGAACTGAAGCTTTCTTT. Amino acid sequence: CASRTGGTEAFF.

This sequence joins TRBV5-5 and TRBJ1-1; D gene ambiguous. Trimming took off 4 bases at V and 0 bases at J, with 13 bases between the two ends. Looked up from germline, CDR1 is SGHKS and CDR2 is YYEKEE (reference sequence). There are 15 residues in the CDR3. The CDR3 nucleotides are TGTGCCAGCAGCCCCGGACTTGCAGTGAACACTGAAGCTTTCTTT. This translates into CASSPGLAVNTEAFF. Filled out from reference TRBV5-5 and TRBJ1-1, the complete variable domain reads DAGVTQSPTHLIKTRGQQVTLRCSPISGHKSVSWYQQVLGQGPQFIFQYYEKEERGRGNFPDRFSARQFPNYSSELNVNALLLGDSALYLCASSPGLAVNTEAFFGQGTRLTVV.

The V call is TRBV9, the J call TRBJ2-1, with D possibly TRBD1 on 6 matching bases. V was pared by 0 bases and J by 0 bases, with 7 bases between. Germline V CDR1 and CDR2: SGDLS, YYNGEE. CDR3 size: 15 residues. The CDR3 here is CASSVAGDSYNEQFF. In DNA form, the CDR3 reads TGTGCCAGCAGCGTAGCAGGGGACTCCTACAATGAGCAGTTCTTC.

J is TRBJ1-2 and V is TRBV29-1; a possible D gene is TRBD1 (5 bases). The V gene's germline CDR1 is SQVTM and CDR2 ANQGSEA. V was shortened by 4 bases and J by 6 bases, with 15 bases between the two germline ends. CDR3 length: 13 amino acids. The CDR3: CSVAPGRAHGYTF. CDR3 in DNA: TGCAGCGTTGCTCCGGGCAGGGCCCATGGCTACACCTTC.

The CDR3: CAGPGLTGAFF. DNA for the CDR3: TGTGCCGGCCCGGGTCTAACGGGGGCTTTCTTT. The chain joins TRBV30 to TRBJ1-1; D gene ambiguous. The CDR3 loop spans 11 amino acids. The germline CDR1 and CDR2 sequences are GTSNPN and SVGIG (reference sequence). Deletions cut 8 bases from V and 11 bases from J, with 18 bases between.

The genes are TRBV7-3 and TRBJ2-7; 11 bases are a match to TRBD2. The CDR3 spans 14 residues. CDR1 is SGHTA, CDR2 FQGTGA, per germline. V gave up 5 bases and J gave up 4 bases; unmatched junction bases: 4. CDR3 DNA: TGTGCCAGCAGCCCGTGGACTAGCGGGTACGAGCAGTACTTC. Translation: CASSPWTSGYEQYF.

This rearrangement joins TRBV9 to TRBJ2-5, with TRBD2 as a possible D gene (6 bases). Germline CDR1 SGDLS, CDR2 YYNGEE. The CDR3 has 14 amino acids. Trimming removed 0 bases at V and 1 base at J, with 7 bases between. CDR3 protein: CASSVDGGQETQYF. CDR3 DNA sequence: TGTGCCAGCAGCGTAGACGGGGGCCAAGAGACCCAGTACTTC.

The chain couples TRBV29-1 to TRBJ2-5; 9 nucleotides line up with TRBD1. CDR3 length: 12 residues. V lost 6 bases, J lost 3 bases, and 2 bases stayed unmatched. CDR1 SQVTM and CDR2 ANQGSEA come from the germline V gene. The CDR3 region is CSVDRGKETQYF. The CDR3 bases are TGCAGCGTAGACAGGGGGAAAGAGACCCAGTACTTC.